This T cell receptor (beta chain) was recorded in a study of cytomegalovirus exposure and HLA in healthy donors (TCRdb year 2017). Background on the whole study: An earlier analysis of 587 of the donors reported 276 Gb of sequence data and roughly 120 million unique TCR beta sequences obtained from some 200 million T cells. The study profiled the T cell repertoires of 500 to 800 subjects by immunosequencing and related them to cytomegalovirus serostatus. Donor age, sex, ethnicity and CMV serostatus were collected together with the repertoire data. An earlier analysis of several hundred of the donors used high-throughput TCR beta sequencing to judge whether each TCR beta V gene segment behaved as functional or pseudogenic. Both class I and class II loci were covered by HLA typing, at four-digit resolution. The number of donors typed differed by locus, with 629-630 for A, B, C, DRB1 and DQB1, 522 for DQA1, over 600 for DPA1, and approximately 470 for DPB1. A later genetic analysis used genome-wide SNP genotypes for about three fifths of the 666 donors, treating that subset as a discovery cohort. Among a few hundred genotyped donors of the cohort, an average of 235,054 unique TCR beta nucleotide sequences were sequenced per donor, 15% to 20% of them non-productive. Every repertoire in the discovery cohort had been generated on one and the same sequencing platform. The study aimed to test whether cataloging public T cell receptors could reveal signatures of past pathogen exposure. Of the 398 genotyped donors, about 84% fell in the genetic ancestry cluster associated with self-reported Caucasian donors. Several DR-DQ haplotypes were treated as single units for association and clustering because of strong linkage in the cohort. Rather than using new phenotypic data, the later analysis identified candidate immune exposures from TCR beta sequences and from how often those sequences occurred across donors. An early release that covered some 630 HLA-typed donors contained approximately 300 gigabases of sequencing data and roughly 84 million unique TCR sequences. Along with the roughly 710-subject first cohort, a separate validation cohort of 120 different subjects was used. In a later analysis, previously published TCR beta repertoires from more than 500 donors were re-analyzed and high-resolution HLA genotyping was added so that TCR occurrence patterns could be studied. To predict cytomegalovirus infection status, the study combined high-throughput TCR immunosequencing, statistical association of individual TCRs with disease status, and machine learning.

CDR1 and CDR2 are drawn from the germline V gene: LGHNA, YSLEER. Counted from cysteine to phenylalanine, this CDR3 has 15 amino acids. Only the CDR3 DNA stays, 45 bases, in frame from base 1. V is reduced by 1 base and J by 2 bases, leaving a spacing of 12 bases between them. The library was obtained by the immunoSEQ multiplex PCR assay. For the multiplex PCR, a mixture combining 60 forward primers for TCR Vbeta segments and 13 reverse primers for TCR Jbeta segments was used. The CDR3 region of rearranged TCR beta genes was amplified from genomic DNA with a multiplex PCR assay. Amplified TCR beta libraries were sequenced as 87-base-pair reads on the Illumina HiSeq System. The original methods were these. A later analysis tallied roughly 80 million unique TCR beta chains across the 600 to 700 repertoires, and approximately 9.9 million of those chains were shared by two or more donors. Raw reads were error-corrected and collapsed into unique sequences with a nearest-neighbor algorithm that merged closely related sequences to remove PCR and sequencing errors. Alignment of CDR3 sequences to IMGT reference sequences was used to assign V, D and J gene segments. For a sequence to be retained, a match of at least six nucleotides to both a V gene segment and a J gene segment was required. Rearrangements were called productive when the CDR3 lacked stop codons and stayed in frame with V and J; all others were non-productive. Following IMGT convention, CDR3 was defined as the stretch from the second conserved V-encoded cysteine to the conserved J-encoded phenylalanine. The earlier analysis of some 600 of the donors excluded sequences that lacked an unambiguous match to a single V gene segment. In an earlier analysis of around 600 of the donors, V segments were called functional above 56.7% productive rearrangements and were called segregating when the between-donor standard deviation exceeded 5%. To diagnose cytomegalovirus status from the catalog of TCR beta chain sequences, a statistical classification framework was built. A later analysis assigned V and J genes by comparing TCR nucleotide sequences with IMGT/GENE-DB human TR gene sequences. A later analysis assigned CDR3 sequences and most-parsimonious VDJ recombination scenarios with the TCRdist pipeline. In a later analysis, each TCR beta chain was defined by its CDR3 amino acid sequence together with its V-gene family, and reads lacking a unique V-gene family were excluded. As a way to deal with suspected cross-contamination and a sequencing artifact, a later analysis dropped under 600 nucleotide sequences that were highly shared and had low generation probability. In a later analysis, a clonal expansion index for each public chain was calculated from normalized within-repertoire ranks of inferred template counts. In a later analysis, generation probabilities were computed using a VDJ recombination model fitted to out-of-frame rearrangements, and the results were checked against IGoR. In a later analysis, TCR-TCR, TCR-HLA and TCR-CMV co-occurrence was scored with hypergeometric tests, and a repertoire-size bias correction was applied to TCR pairs. In a later analysis, false discovery rates were estimated by permuting HLA or CMV assignments 20 times. In a later analysis, co-occurring TCRs were grouped with DBSCAN, and TCRdist sequence similarity was added when clustering was performed within HLA-allele-positive subsets. Repertoires with fewer than 30,000 or more than 120,000 public chains were left out of co-occurrence clustering, as were five repertoires with anomalous nucleotide sharing. Sourced from immuneACCESS, this table was stored by TCRdb with only in-frame sequences that have V and J called. A share of the clones is absent; for the studies checked, an unresolved V gene accounts for under half, and the remainder has no known explanation. V and J calls and clone size are as listed in that table; D and trimming were resolved from the DNA. The sample contains about 130,000 clones, around four fifths of them found a single time. The top ten constitute about 11% of the sample.

Findings and caveats that apply to the study as a whole: The study listed 150 to 200 TCR beta chains as associated with cytomegalovirus. A group of highly shared sequence variants was considered likely to be a technical artifact of the sequencing pipeline. In a later analysis, around 15,000 TCR beta sequences were associated with specific HLA alleles at a false discovery rate of 0.05. Most TCR sequences were observed very rarely across donors, whereas some public TCRs were present in many individuals. Immune exposure information for the cohort was limited to CMV serostatus. Roughly uniform sequencing depth across donors was assumed in presence/absence analyses, although this assumption may not hold. This cohort had only TCR beta chains sequenced, and the lack of alpha or paired-chain data limited which features could be detected. Strong co-occurrence of HLA alleles, especially DR and DQ, made assigning TCR associations to individual alleles difficult. A few of the identified cytomegalovirus-associated TCR beta chains were confirmed in vitro to be specific for cytomegalovirus antigens. In an earlier analysis of roughly 560 of the donors, most TCR beta V segments were observed in productive rearrangements about 87% or about 30% of the time, broadly matching IMGT annotations. A further reported finding was that TCR beta sequences accurately predicted the HLA-A and HLA-B alleles for most subjects in the first cohort. A later analysis reported that several top co-occurrence clusters appeared linked to parvovirus B19, influenza, CMV and Epstein-Barr virus. V-gene and J-gene trimming of TCR beta chains was associated with a missense DCLRE1C variant in a later genetic analysis, and the association was replicated in an independent cohort. Because HLA typing was unavailable for some donors at each locus, only the typed subset was used in association tests. Over 15 rarely observed V segments, including chromosome 9 orphons, were excluded from the earlier analysis of about 610 of the donors because counts were too low. In a later analysis, HLA-associated TCR beta chains were found to be more clonally expanded and to have lower generation probabilities than equally common non-associated chains. According to the authors, the approach could potentially be generalized to other disease states and immunological phenotypes. Most CMV-associated TCR beta chains appeared to be HLA-restricted in a later analysis, and the HLA associations seemed to be driven largely by CMV exposure. Some IMGT-functional V segments, including TRBV6-2 and TRBV6-3, could not be told apart with the 87-base-pair reads, so those segments were excluded. Cytomegalovirus status was reported to be diagnosed by the classifier with high specificity and sensitivity in both the original and validation cohorts. Linkage disequilibrium might explain the correlated functional status among segregating V segments, but an unknown experimental factor could not be excluded. Compared with the roughly 710-donor mean, donors in an Asian-associated ancestry cluster had fewer N-insertions in productive TCRs, according to a later genetic analysis. In a later analysis, the rate of TCR association differed among HLA loci, with DRB1 alleles having the most associated TCRs and HLA-C alleles having the fewest.

The cohort was made up of approximately 670 healthy bone marrow donors. All cohort members were sampled while nominally healthy, although unrecorded immune exposures were likely present. The donor was CMV seropositive and was included in the group of some 290 seropositive cohort members. Each donor provided a peripheral blood sample, and peripheral blood mononuclear cells were used for TCR beta sequencing. Genomic DNA extraction from the blood cell samples was performed with the Qiagen DNeasy Blood Extraction Kit. As to this clone: Which antigen it targets is not known. Base qualities are not at hand, and no much larger clone is one base apart.

The clonotype comes from a man aged 25-45 years in good health and CMV-seropositive. The material sequenced was PBMCs. Recombination connected TRBV4-3 to TRBJ2-7; the D gene is unclear. The CDR3 reads CASSQGGSTAYEQYF. The sequenced DNA is TGCGCCAGCAGCCAAGGAGGTTCCACCGCCTACGAGCAGTACTTC.